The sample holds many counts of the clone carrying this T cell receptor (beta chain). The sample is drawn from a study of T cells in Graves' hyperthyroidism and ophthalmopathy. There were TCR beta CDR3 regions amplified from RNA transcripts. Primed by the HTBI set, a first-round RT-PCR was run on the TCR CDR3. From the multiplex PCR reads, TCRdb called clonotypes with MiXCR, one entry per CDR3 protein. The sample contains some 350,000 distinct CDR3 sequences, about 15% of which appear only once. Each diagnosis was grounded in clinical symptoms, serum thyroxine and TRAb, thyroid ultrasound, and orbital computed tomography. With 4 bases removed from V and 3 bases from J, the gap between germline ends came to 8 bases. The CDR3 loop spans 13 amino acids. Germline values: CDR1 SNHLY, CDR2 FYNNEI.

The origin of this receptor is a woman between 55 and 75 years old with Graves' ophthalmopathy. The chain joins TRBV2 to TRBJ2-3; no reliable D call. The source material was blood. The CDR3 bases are TGTGCCAGCAGTGCGGCGCGGACAGATACGCAGTATTTT. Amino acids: CASSAARTDTQYF.